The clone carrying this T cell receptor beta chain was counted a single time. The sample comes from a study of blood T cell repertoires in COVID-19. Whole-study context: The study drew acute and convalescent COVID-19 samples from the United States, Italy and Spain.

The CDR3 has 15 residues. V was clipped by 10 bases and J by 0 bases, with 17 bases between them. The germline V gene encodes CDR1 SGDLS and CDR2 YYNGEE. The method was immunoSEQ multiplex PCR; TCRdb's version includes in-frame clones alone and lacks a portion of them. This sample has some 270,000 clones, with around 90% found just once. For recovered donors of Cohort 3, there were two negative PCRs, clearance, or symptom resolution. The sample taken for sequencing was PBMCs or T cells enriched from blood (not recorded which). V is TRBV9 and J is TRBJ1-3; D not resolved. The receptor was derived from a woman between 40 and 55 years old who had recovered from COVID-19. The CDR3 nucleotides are TGTGCCTCCTCGTCCTCTATCAACTCTGGAAACACCATATATTTT. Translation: CASSSSINSGNTIYF. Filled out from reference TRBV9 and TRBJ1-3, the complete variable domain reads DSGVTQTPKHLITATGQRVTLRCSPRSGDLSVYWYQQSLDQGLQFLIQYYNGEERAKGNILERFSAQQFPDLHSELNLSSLELGDSALYFCASSSSINSGNTIYFGEGSWLTVV.